This T cell receptor beta chain was captured in a study of blood T cell repertoires in COVID-19 (dated by TCRdb to about 2020). For context, the study as a whole: Samples from collaborators originated in the United States, Italy and Spain and spanned both the acute and convalescent phases of COVID-19. The samples were drawn from the first 160 participants of the ongoing ImmuneRACE study and from about 1,200 subjects provided by 6 global collaborators. Nearly every sample came with metadata listing a de-identified subject ID, COVID-19 status, age in years and sex. Where HLA class I and class II types were available, the types were taken from metadata supplied by the sample provider, not from assay-based typing. The repertoires were released in a freely available public database intended as a resource for research on the immune response to SARS-CoV-2. Subjects who had been exposed to COVID-19, were actively infected with it, or had recovered from it provided the deeply sampled blood TCRbeta repertoires that made up the dataset. The prospective study material was composed of cDNA or gDNA derived from T cells, B-cell-depleted T cells, or PBMCs. The study at large found these results: The amount of clinical and demographic metadata varied by source and participant and was provided uncurated.

The collaborating institutions used their own protocols to collect whole blood in K2EDTA tubes. For TCRbeta analysis, collaborator samples were shipped as frozen whole blood, as isolated PBMCs, or as DNA extracted from either sample type. For this clone: No cognate antigen has been identified for it. No base-level quality is on record; no much larger clone is a single base apart.

TCRbeta CDR3 regions were amplified from genomic DNA by means of the immunoSEQ Assay, a bias-controlled multiplex PCR. The authors' analysis ran thus. The number of nucleated cells in each sample was estimated by amplification of reference gene primers within the assay. To quantify the absolute abundance of each unique TCRbeta CDR3 rearrangement, sequence reads were collapsed and filtered. For each sample, productive Simpson clonality was calculated as the square root of Simpson's diversity index across productive rearrangements. TCRdb re-hosts the immuneACCESS table, in-frame sequences only. Its copies lack some clones; in the studies checked, an unresolved V gene accounts for under half of them, and the cause for the rest is not known. V, J and clone size reflect that table, while D and trimming were determined from the DNA. For this sample there are around 100,000 clones; around 90% appear just once. Around 5% of the sample is taken by the ten largest.

This clonotype was obtained from a human donor in a cohort sampled during active COVID-19. The sequencing input was peripheral blood.

The bases are TGTGCCAGCAGGGAAGGTGGGGCCTCCTATAATTCACCCCTCCACTTT. It codes for CASREGGASYNSPLHF. Here the chain combines TRBV28 and TRBJ1-6; possibly the D gene is TRBD1, per 5 matching bases. V loses 6 bases, J loses 0 bases, and the germline ends lie 12 bases apart. The CDR3 sequence holds 16 residues, the cysteine and phenylalanine included. Kept here is only the CDR3 DNA, which spans 48 bases and is read in frame from base 1. CDR1 and CDR2, per the germline V gene, are MDHEN and SYDVKM.